One sample yielded the 5 T cell receptor beta chains listed below, sequenced in a study of sequential checkpoint blockade in melanoma (dated by TCRdb to between 2018 and 2021). Explained via the paper, the treatment or condition label denotes: randomized to nivolumab then ipilimumab (arm A) or the reverse (arm B). Receptor libraries were prepared by the immunoSEQ multiplex PCR assay. The table comes from immuneACCESS by way of TCRdb, which keeps in-frame sequences with V and J called. Part of the clones is missing from these tables; in studies checked, under half for an unresolved V gene and the rest for unknown reasons. The sample table shows about 2,400 clones, and 13% to 15% are seen once. The ten top clones hold about 13% of the sample. The input for sequencing was tumor tissue (inferred from file names), taken from a patient given nivolumab and ipilimumab in sequence. These receptors were collected from a human donor with melanoma.

By sample fraction, this clone is large (0.1 to 1%). The same CDR3 is also encoded by other DNA sequences in this sample. V usage is TRBV6-8 and J usage is TRBJ1-5; weak D call: TRBD1 (5 bases). The ends were cut back, 5 bases at V and 4 bases at J, with 12 bases in the middle. Per germline, CDR1 MNHGY and CDR2 SAAAGT. The CDR3 totals 14 residues. The CDR3 reads CASSTGQKNQPQHF. DNA for the CDR3: TGTGCCAGCAGTACTGGACAAAAAAATCAGCCCCAGCATTTT.

This chain links TRBV9 with TRBJ2-5; no clear D. Germline CDR1 SGDLS, CDR2 YYNGEE. The CDR3 is made up of 13 amino acids. Trimming left V 5 bases short and J 4 bases short, with 12 bases between. The CDR3 nucleotides are TGTGCCAGCAGTACCTGGACGGGAGAGACCCAGTACTTC. Translating gives CASSTWTGETQYF.

This clone occurred a few times. V and J are TRBV11-3 and TRBJ1-4, with 8 bases lining up with TRBD1. Germline CDR1 reads SGHNT; CDR2 reads YENEEA. The CDR3 spans 16 residues. V lost 1 base and J lost 7; bases outside the gene matches: 8. The CDR3 loop reads CASSLGSGQGVEKLFF. The CDR3 DNA is TGTGCCAGCAGCTTAGGATCAGGACAGGGTGTTGAAAAACTGTTTTTT.

The V gene is TRBV28, the J gene TRBJ2-7, with D hard to call. The CDR3 is 14 amino acids. Trimming left V 7 bases short and J 4 bases short, with 17 bases between. Germline values: CDR1 MDHEN, CDR2 SYDVKM. CDR3 sequence: CASMKVEHPYEQYF. The CDR3 nucleotides are TGTGCCAGCATGAAAGTGGAGCACCCATACGAGCAGTACTTC.

The V call is TRBV19, the J call TRBJ2-1; D might be TRBD1 (5 bases). V was pared by 4 bases and J by 5 bases, with 12 bases between. The germline CDR1 and CDR2 sequences are LNHDA and SQIVND (reference sequence). This CDR3 is built from 14 residues. CDR3 region: CASSSPLGDNEQFF. The CDR3 region has the DNA TGTGCCAGTAGTAGCCCATTAGGGGACAATGAGCAGTTCTTC. The full variable domain, completed using reference TRBV19 and TRBJ2-1, is DGGITQSPKYLFRKEGQNVTLSCEQNLNHDAMYWYRQDPGQGLRLIYYSQIVNDFQKGDIAEGYSVSREKKESFPLTVTSAQKNPTAFYLCASSSPLGDNEQFFGPGTRLTVL.